This is a list of T cell receptor beta chains from one sample in a study of T cell repertoires in cytomegalovirus infection. TCRdb reanalysed the reads using MiXCR and keeps one entry per CDR3 protein. Of 680,000 or so distinct CDR3 sequences in the sample, roughly 30% were seen once. What these receptors recognize is not known. The input for sequencing was cultured PBMCs, taken from culture after CMV antigen stimulation. These receptors came from a human donor in good health (CMV status not recorded). Some clones in this sample may be carry-over from other donors' samples. CDR3s include the opening cysteine and the closing phenylalanine or tryptophan. D genes are given only for firm matches. The size of a clone is reported for some rows only, either as once, few or many, or as a class for expanded clones.

NA,NA,TRBJ1-6,TRBV6-1,TGTGCCAGCACACGGGGCAAGGATTCACCCCTCCACTTT,CASTRGKDSPLHF
NA,NA,TRBJ1-5,TRBV12-3/TRBV12-4,TGTGCCAGCGAAGACAGAAATAGCAATCAGCCCCAGCATTTT,CASEDRNSNQPQHF
NA,TRBD1,TRBJ2-1,TRBV20-1,TGCAGTGCTAGGACAGGGGCAATTGACAATGAGCAGTTCTTC,CSARTGAIDNEQFF
few,NA,TRBJ2-7,TRBV11-2,TGTGCCAGCAGCTTAGGACAGGTGGAGAATGAGCAGTACTTC,CASSLGQVENEQYF
few,TRBD1,TRBJ1-6,TRBV11-1,TGTGCCAGCAGCCTTGTCCCGGGACAGGCGGGAATACCCCTCCACTTT,CASSLVPGQAGIPLHF
few,NA,TRBJ1-4,TRBV7-9,TGTGCCAGCAGCCCCGACAGCGCAGGGGTAAAACTGTTTTTT,CASSPDSAGVKLFF
NA,TRBD2,TRBJ2-7,TRBV18,TGTGCCAGCTCACCCCCTCAGGCGGGAGGATTTAGAGAGCAGTACTTC,CASSPPQAGGFREQYF
once,TRBD1,TRBJ1-2,TRBV29-1,TGCAGCGTTACAGGGGGATATGGCTACACCTTC,CSVTGGYGYTF
NA,NA,TRBJ2-4,TRBV12-3/TRBV12-4,TGTGCCAGCAGTCCTGGACAAGTCCTTTGGTTC,CASSPGQVLWF
NA,TRBD2,TRBJ2-3,TRBV5-4,TGTGCCAGCAGCCCCGATGGTCCAGCGGGAGGGACAGATACGCAGTATTTT,CASSPDGPAGGTDTQYF
few,NA,TRBJ1-2,TRBV7-2,TGTGCCAGCAGCCAGGAGACATTCTATGGCTACACCTTC,CASSQETFYGYTF
few,TRBD1,TRBJ2-1,TRBV11-2,TGTGCCAGCAGCGGCACCGGGACAGGTTACAATGAGCAGTTCTTC,CASSGTGTGYNEQFF
NA,TRBD2,TRBJ2-3,TRBV18,TGTGCCAGCTCACCAATGAGCGGGGGGGCAACAGATACGCAGTATTTT,CASSPMSGGATDTQYF
NA,TRBD1,TRBJ1-1,TRBV28,TGTGCCAGCATCCAGGGGGCTGAAGCTTTCTTT,CASIQGAEAFF
once,NA,TRBJ1-1,TRBV28,TGTGCCAGCAGTTTATTACGGGGATCCACTGAAGCTTTCTTT,CASSLLRGSTEAFF
NA,NA,TRBJ1-2,TRBV5-3,TGTGCCAGCAGCAGGAGTACCGGGACACCGTATGGCTACACCTTC,CASSRSTGTPYGYTF
NA,TRBD2,TRBJ2-1,TRBV18,TGTGCCAGCTCACCGTTAATGGGACTAGCGGGGGATGGCAATGAGCAGTTCTTC,CASSPLMGLAGDGNEQFF
NA,NA,TRBJ1-1,TRBV6-1,TGTGCCAGCAGTGCACAGTATATGAACACTGAAGCTTTCTTT,CASSAQYMNTEAFF